The 20 T cell receptor beta chains listed next were all sequenced from one sample in a study of blood T cell repertoires in COVID-19. Sequencing used immunoSEQ multiplex PCR; TCRdb keeps in-frame clones, though not all of them. The sample has fewer than 45,000 clones, approximately 87% seen once. Sequenced input: peripheral blood. These receptor sequences come from a man older than 75 with active COVID-19.

This clone was counted a single time. The gene calls are TRBV7-2 and TRBJ2-5; D ambiguous. Per germline, CDR1 SGHTA and CDR2 FQGNSA. The CDR3 extends over 11 amino acids. With 4 bases removed from V and 5 bases from J, the gap between germline ends came to 5 bases. CDR3 nucleotide sequence: TGTGCCAGCAGCTATCGGGAGACCCAGTACTTC. Translating it yields CASSYRETQYF.

The chain links TRBV28 to TRBJ1-2; 11 bases agree with TRBD1. This CDR3 has 19 amino acids. Germline V lookup: CDR1 MDHEN, CDR2 SYDVKM. The junction had 15 bases not matched to a gene; V was cut back by 2 bases and J by 4 bases. In DNA form, the CDR3 reads TGTGCCAGCAGTTTAAGGGCCGGACAGGGGGCGAGAGGAGGCTATGGCTACACCTTC. It encodes CASSLRAGQGARGGYGYTF.

This clone showed up just once. The junction departs from the called germline gene at one end, perhaps through a read error. This sequence joins TRBV30 and TRBJ2-7, with 8 bases that match TRBD2. The germline gives CDR1 GTSNPN, CDR2 SVGIG (reference sequence). The CDR3 extends over 13 amino acids. CDR3 nucleotide sequence: TGTGCCTGGAGTTTAGCGGGAAATTCCGAGGAGTACTTC. Translated: CAWSLAGNSEEYF.

V gene TRBV21-1 combines with J gene TRBJ1-4; whether TRBD1, the table's D call, matches the DNA was not checked. TRBV21-1 is given as a pseudogene. This CDR3 contains 16 residues. The CDR3 spells CASTTKGPPGREKLFF. As DNA, the CDR3 is TGTGCCAGCACCACCAAGGGGCCCCCCGGGCGTGAAAAACTGTTTTTT.

The chain uses TRBV7-2 and TRBJ2-1; TRBD2 matches 8 bases. V was clipped by 3 bases and J by 9 bases; unmatched bases: 7. The CDR3 loop spans 14 amino acids. Germline loops: CDR1 SGHTA, CDR2 FQGNSA. This CDR3 is CASSFAGGRGEQFF. The CDR3 bases are TGTGCCAGCAGCTTTGCGGGAGGCCGGGGTGAGCAGTTCTTC.

The chain links TRBV6-1 to TRBJ1-3; D remains ambiguous. The CDR3 is 19 residues long. Germline CDR1 MNHNS, CDR2 SASEGT. V lost 4 bases to trimming and J lost 0 bases, with 22 bases between them. CDR3 sequence reads: CASSVVLVGQISSGNTIYF. The CDR3 DNA reads TGTGCCAGCAGTGTGGTTCTGGTTGGTCAGATCAGCTCTGGAAACACCATATATTTT.

The genes are TRBV7-2 and TRBJ1-2; D is uncertain. Trimming left V 2 bases short and J 6 bases short, with 19 bases between. The CDR3 has 16 amino acids. The germline V gene encodes CDR1 SGHTA and CDR2 FQGNSA. The CDR3, as DNA: TGTGCCAGCAGCTTATTCGGGATCCTCGGAGGGAATGGCTACACCTTC. Translating it yields CASSLFGILGGNGYTF. Full variable domain (rest looked up from reference TRBV7-2 and TRBJ1-2): GAGVSQSPSNKVTEKGKDVELRCDPISGHTALYWYRQSLGQGLEFLIYFQGNSAPDKSGLPSDRFSAERTGGSVSTLTIQRTQQEDSAVYLCASSLFGILGGNGYTFGSGTRLTVV.

The genes are TRBV6-1 and TRBJ1-1; D gene ambiguous. This CDR3 region has 17 residues. Germline loops: CDR1 MNHNS, CDR2 SASEGT. Trimming shortened V by 1 base and J by 6 bases, and 21 bases separated the two germline ends. The CDR3 loop reads CASSEVQWATPSAEAFF. The CDR3 bases are TGTGCCAGCAGTGAAGTCCAGTGGGCCACACCCTCCGCTGAAGCTTTCTTT.

As DNA, the CDR3 is TGTGCCAGCAGCTCGGCGGGCGGGAGTAGTGCAGATACGCAGTATTTT. It codes for CASSSAGGSSADTQYF. The V call is TRBV7-6, the J call TRBJ2-3; the match to TRBD2 covers 7 bases. Germline V lookup: CDR1 SGHVS, CDR2 FNYEAQ. The length of the CDR3 is 16 residues. V trimming: 4 bases; J trimming: 4 bases; junction bases outside the gene matches: 11.

V usage is TRBV7-9 and J usage is TRBJ1-4; no firm D call. CDR1 is SEHNR, CDR2 FQNEAQ, per germline (reference sequence). Trimming pared 1 base from V and 4 bases from J, leaving 7 bases between. This CDR3 comprises 14 residues. CDR3 sequence reads: CASSLVGDNEKLFF. In DNA form, the CDR3 reads TGTGCCAGCAGCTTAGTGGGCGATAATGAAAAACTGTTTTTT.

The chain couples TRBV7-9 to TRBJ2-1; the D gene is possibly TRBD2 (5 bases). The CDR3 length is 13 residues. Looked up from germline, CDR1 is SEHNR and CDR2 is FQNEAQ (reference sequence). V lost 4 bases and J 12 bases, leaving 16 bases between the germline ends. The CDR3 protein is CASSYTGFSRQFF. The CDR3 coding sequence is TGTGCCAGCAGCTACACGGGGTTCTCAAGGCAGTTCTTC.

This chain joins TRBV7-9 and TRBJ1-5; D not certain. The germline V and J ends were trimmed by 0 bases and 0 bases, with 6 bases remaining between them. Germline V CDR1 and CDR2: SEHNR, FQNEAQ (reference sequence). CDR3 size: 15 residues. For the CDR3, the DNA is TGTGCCAGCAGCTTAGCGGGAGGTAGCAATCAGCCCCAGCATTTT. This codes for CASSLAGGSNQPQHF. Based on the CDR3 plus reference TRBV7-9 and TRBJ1-5, the full variable domain is DTGVSQNPRHKITKRGQNVTFRCDPISEHNRLYWYRQTLGQGPEFLTYFQNEAQLEKSRLLSDRFSAERPKGSFSTLEIQRTEQGDSAMYLCASSLAGGSNQPQHFGDGTRLSIL.

The chain recombines TRBV28 with TRBJ2-2; D unclear. With 4 bases removed from V and 7 bases from J, the gap between germline ends came to 13 bases. The CDR3 consists of 14 residues. In germline, CDR1 is MDHEN, CDR2 SYDVKM. The CDR3 sequence is CASSSRRSGGELFF. The CDR3 region has the DNA TGTGCCAGCAGTTCCCGCCGATCGGGCGGGGAGCTGTTTTTT. The full variable domain, with the rest looked up from reference TRBV28 and TRBJ2-2, is DVKVTQSSRYLVKRTGEKVFLECVQDMDHENMFWYRQDPGLGLRLIYFSYDVKMKEKGDIPEGYSVSREKKERFSLILESASTNQTSMYLCASSSRRSGGELFFGEGSRLTVL.

This chain links TRBV6-1 with TRBJ2-7, with TRBD2 matching 11 bases. Losses at the gene ends were 2 bases for V and 2 bases for J; bases not matched to a gene: 5. CDR3 length equals 16 residues. Germline CDR1 is MNHNS and CDR2 is SASEGT. CDR3 amino acids: CASSERLAGQAYEQYF. In DNA, the CDR3 is TGTGCCAGCAGTGAACGACTAGCGGGACAGGCCTACGAGCAGTACTTC.

V gene TRBV11-2 combines with J gene TRBJ2-4; 11 nucleotides agree with TRBD1. V lost 4 bases, J lost 8 bases, and 7 bases stayed unmatched. Germline values: CDR1 SGHAT, CDR2 FQNNGV. The CDR3 loop spans 15 amino acids. The CDR3 region is CASSSLPGQGDIQYF. CDR3 in DNA: TGTGCCAGCAGCTCGCTCCCGGGACAGGGGGACATTCAGTACTTC.

This chain uses TRBV29-1 with TRBJ2-3; D unclear. This CDR3 has 12 residues. The V end lost 4 bases, the J end lost 5 bases, and 10 bases lay between the germline ends. The V gene's germline CDR1 is SQVTM and CDR2 ANQGSEA. CDR3 amino acids: CSVAPTLDTQYF. The DNA for the CDR3 is TGCAGCGTTGCCCCGACATTAGATACGCAGTATTTT.

The chain joins TRBV15 to TRBJ2-7; D is uncertain. The CDR3 spans 14 residues. V gave up 1 base and J gave up 0 bases, with 7 bases separating them. Germline-derived CDR1 and CDR2 are LNHNV and YYDKDF (reference sequence). The CDR3 loop is CATSRAIPSYEQYF. Written as DNA, the CDR3 is TGTGCCACCAGCAGAGCTATCCCCTCCTACGAGCAGTACTTC.

The chain couples TRBV7-2 to TRBJ2-1, with 12 bases fitting TRBD2. The CDR3 is made up of 17 amino acids. Per germline, CDR1 SGHTA and CDR2 FQGNSA. After removal of 1 base from V and 5 bases from J, the junction contained 6 bases not matched to a gene. The CDR3 region is CASSLDSRTSGDNEQFF. CDR3 nucleotide sequence: TGTGCCAGCAGCTTAGATTCACGGACTAGCGGGGACAATGAGCAGTTCTTC.

The chain joins TRBV6-6 to TRBJ2-7; 8 nucleotides align to TRBD2. The CDR3 sequence is 15 residues long. The germline CDR1 and CDR2 sequences are MNHNY and SVGAGI (reference sequence). Trimming cost V 6 bases and J 0 bases; bases outside gene matches: 7. The CDR3 bases are TGTGCCAGCAGCGGCACTAGCGGATTCTCCTACGAGCAGTACTTC. Its protein is CASSGTSGFSYEQYF.

This clone was seen once. The rearrangement uses TRBV28 and TRBJ2-3, with TRBD2 matching 12 bases. Germline values: CDR1 MDHEN, CDR2 SYDVKM. V shed 3 bases, J shed 1 base, and the junction held 2 bases outside the gene matches. The CDR3 contains 16 residues. DNA for the CDR3: TGTGCCAGCAGTTTGCTAGCGGGAGGGGGCACAGATACGCAGTATTTT. Amino acid sequence: CASSLLAGGGTDTQYF.